The sequence of this TCR beta chain was determined in a study of cytomegalovirus exposure and HLA in healthy donors. Across the study: The Caucasian-associated ancestry cluster held under 90% of 300 to 500 genotyped donors.

The CDR3 length is 12 residues. CDR1 and CDR2 (germline): SEHNR, FQNEAQ (reference sequence). After removal of 1 base from V and 9 bases from J, the junction contained 2 bases not matched to a gene. The primer mix had 60 Vbeta and 13 Jbeta primers. The assay was immunoSEQ multiplex PCR, and TCRdb's table has in-frame clones only and misses some. The sample records 100,000 to 150,000 clones, around 69% being singletons. The V call is TRBV7-9, the J call TRBJ1-2, with 7 bases aligning to TRBD1. The material sequenced was PBMCs. The receptor was derived from a man between 45 and 60 years old in good health and CMV-seropositive. CDR3 sequence (DNA): TGTGCCAGCAGCTTAGACAGGGGTAGCTACACCTTC. It specifies CASSLDRGSYTF.